This TCR beta chain was sequenced in a study of persistence of HIV-infected CD4 T cells. Overall study: Donors had been on suppressive ART for a median of 8 years.

In germline, CDR1 is SNHLY, CDR2 FYNNEI. Trimming removed 7 bases from V and 4 bases from J, with 14 bases in between. CDR3 size: 14 residues. Whole-study results and caveats: Degenerate expanded CDR3beta sequences were enriched among CMV- and Gag-responding cells.

The libraries were made with immunoSEQ version 4 in survey mode. Genomic DNA was diluted to around 9.3 ng/uL, up to roughly 1 ug per sample. TCRdb keeps only in-frame clones here, not all; method: immunoSEQ multiplex PCR. The sample has about 32,000 clones; roughly 71% are singletons. An overlapping HIV-1 Gag peptide pool stimulated these cells at about 0.91 ug/peptide/mL. CD4+ T cells upregulating both CD40 ligand and CD69 were sorted as responding cells. On this clone: Its antigen is unidentified.

The source is an adult man with HIV who was CMV-seropositive. The sample consisted of CD4+ T cells sorted from PBMCs after approximately 19-hour stimulation, taken from a patient who received antiretroviral therapy. V and J are TRBV2 and TRBJ1-3; the D is unclear. CDR3 loop: CASTLDIGGNTIYF. In DNA form, the CDR3 reads TGTGCCAGCACCCTAGATATCGGAGGAAACACCATATATTTT.